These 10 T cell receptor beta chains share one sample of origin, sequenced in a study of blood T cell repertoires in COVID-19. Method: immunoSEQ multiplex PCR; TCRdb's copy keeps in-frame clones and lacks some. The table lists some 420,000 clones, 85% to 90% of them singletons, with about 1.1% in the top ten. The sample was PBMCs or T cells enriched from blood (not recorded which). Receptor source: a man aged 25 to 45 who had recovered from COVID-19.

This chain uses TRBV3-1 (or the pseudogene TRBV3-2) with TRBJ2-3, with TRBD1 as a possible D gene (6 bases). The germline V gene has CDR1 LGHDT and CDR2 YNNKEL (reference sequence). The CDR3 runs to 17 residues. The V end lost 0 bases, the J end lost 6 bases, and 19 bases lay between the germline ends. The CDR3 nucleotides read TGTGCCAGCAGCCAAGACGACGTCCTTTGGGGGCGGGATACGCAGTATTTT. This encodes CASSQDDVLWGRDTQYF.

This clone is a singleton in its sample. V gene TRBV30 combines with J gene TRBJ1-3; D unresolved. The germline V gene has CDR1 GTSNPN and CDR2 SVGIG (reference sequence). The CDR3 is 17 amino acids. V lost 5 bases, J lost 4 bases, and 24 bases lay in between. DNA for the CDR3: TGTGCCTGGGAGTTGGCAGGAACACCCTTTGCCGGAAACACCATATATTTT. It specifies CAWELAGTPFAGNTIYF.

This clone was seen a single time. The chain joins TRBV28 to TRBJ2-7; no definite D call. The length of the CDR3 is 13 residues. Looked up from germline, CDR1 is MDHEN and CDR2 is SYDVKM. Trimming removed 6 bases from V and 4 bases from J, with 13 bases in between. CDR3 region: CASSFATVYEQYF. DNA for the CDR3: TGTGCCAGCAGCTTCGCCACAGTTTACGAGCAGTACTTC.

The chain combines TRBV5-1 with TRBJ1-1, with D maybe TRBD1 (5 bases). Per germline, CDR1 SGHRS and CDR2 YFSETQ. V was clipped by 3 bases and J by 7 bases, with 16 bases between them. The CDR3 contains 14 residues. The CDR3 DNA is TGCGCCAGCAGCTGGCAGGGATATACAGATGAAGCTTTCTTT. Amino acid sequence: CASSWQGYTDEAFF.

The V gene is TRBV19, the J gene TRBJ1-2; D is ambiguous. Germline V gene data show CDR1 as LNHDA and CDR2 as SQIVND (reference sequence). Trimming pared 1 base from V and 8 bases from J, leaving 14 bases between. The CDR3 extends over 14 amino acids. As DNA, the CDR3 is TGTGCCAGTAGTATAGTTGGCAGCGCGGGCGGCTACACCTTC. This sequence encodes CASSIVGSAGGYTF.

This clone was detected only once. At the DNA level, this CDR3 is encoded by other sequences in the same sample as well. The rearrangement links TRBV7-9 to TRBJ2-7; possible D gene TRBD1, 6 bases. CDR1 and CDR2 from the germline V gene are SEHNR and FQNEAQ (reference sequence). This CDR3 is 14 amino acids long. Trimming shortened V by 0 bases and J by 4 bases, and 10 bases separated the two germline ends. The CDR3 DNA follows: TGTGCCAGCAGCTTAGCTGGGGGCGAATACGAGCAGTACTTC. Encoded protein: CASSLAGGEYEQYF.

The CDR3 is CASSAHSSTNEKLFF. CDR3 nucleotide sequence: TGTGCCAGCAGCGCGCACTCCTCAACTAATGAAAAACTGTTTTTT. The chain links TRBV9 to TRBJ1-4; D remains ambiguous. CDR1 and CDR2 from the germline V gene are SGDLS and YYNGEE. V shed 3 bases and J shed 0 bases, with 9 bases lying between them. This CDR3 comprises 15 residues.

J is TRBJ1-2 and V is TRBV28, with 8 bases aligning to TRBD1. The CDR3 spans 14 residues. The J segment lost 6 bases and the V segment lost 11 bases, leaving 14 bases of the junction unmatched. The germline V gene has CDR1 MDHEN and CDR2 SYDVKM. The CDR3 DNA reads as TGTGCCGCCGTAACAGGGGGGAAATTTAATGGCTACACCTTC. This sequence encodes CAAVTGGKFNGYTF.

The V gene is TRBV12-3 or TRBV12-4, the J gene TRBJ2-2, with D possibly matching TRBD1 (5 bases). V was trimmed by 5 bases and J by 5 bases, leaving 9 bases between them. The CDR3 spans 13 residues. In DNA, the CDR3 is TGTGCCAGCAGTCATTCAGGGACCGGGGAGCTGTTTTTT. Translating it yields CASSHSGTGELFF.

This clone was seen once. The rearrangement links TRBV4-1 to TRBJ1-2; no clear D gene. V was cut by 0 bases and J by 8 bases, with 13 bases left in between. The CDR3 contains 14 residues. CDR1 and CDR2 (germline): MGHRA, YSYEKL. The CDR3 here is CASSQEIPGGGYTF. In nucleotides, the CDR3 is TGCGCCAGCAGCCAAGAAATACCAGGTGGCGGCTACACCTTC.